The source of this T cell receptor (beta chain) is a study of blood T cell repertoires in COVID-19. As handled by the study authors: Nucleated cell counts were estimated from reference gene primer amplification. Assay used: immunoSEQ multiplex PCR; TCRdb lists only in-frame clones, some missing. That table gives V, J and clone size, and the DNA gave D and trimming. Of 200,000 to 300,000 clones listed, about 86% are singletons. This clone was counted once. CDR1 is SGDLS and CDR2 is YYNGEE in the germline V gene. V lost 0 bases to trimming and J lost 5 bases; unmatched junction nucleotides: 4. The CDR3 runs 16 residues.

This TCR derives from an elderly man with acute or convalescent COVID-19. The V and J genes are TRBV9 and TRBJ2-3, with 12 bases fitting TRBD2. Sequences were obtained from peripheral blood. CDR3 coding DNA: TGTGCCAGCAGCGTAGTTCTAGCGGGAGGGAAAGATACGCAGTATTTT. It codes for CASSVVLAGGKDTQYF.